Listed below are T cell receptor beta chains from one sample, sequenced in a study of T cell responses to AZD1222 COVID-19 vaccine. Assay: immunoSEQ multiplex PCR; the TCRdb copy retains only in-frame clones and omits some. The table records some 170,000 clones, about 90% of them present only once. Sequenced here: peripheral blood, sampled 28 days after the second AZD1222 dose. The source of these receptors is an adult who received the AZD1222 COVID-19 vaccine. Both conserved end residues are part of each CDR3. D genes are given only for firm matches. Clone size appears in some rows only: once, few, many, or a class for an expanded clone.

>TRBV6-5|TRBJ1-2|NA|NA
CASSNGALYGYTF
TGTGCCAGCAGCAACGGAGCCTTGTATGGCTACACCTTC
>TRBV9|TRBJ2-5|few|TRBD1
CASSSRTGTGLGQETQYF
TGTGCCAGCAGCTCTAGAACCGGGACAGGGTTAGGCCAAGAGACCCAGTACTTC
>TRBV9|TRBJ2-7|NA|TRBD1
CASSVGTGNSYEQYF
TGTGCCAGCAGCGTTGGGACAGGGAACTCCTACGAGCAGTACTTC
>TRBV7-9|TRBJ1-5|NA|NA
CASSPSGGGQPQHF
TGTGCCAGCAGCCCTAGCGGGGGCGGCCAGCCCCAGCATTTT
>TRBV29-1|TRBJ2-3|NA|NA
CSVALREKGADTQYF
TGCAGCGTGGCCCTTAGGGAGAAGGGGGCAGATACGCAGTATTTT
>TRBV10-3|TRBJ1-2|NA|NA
CAISESPGFGYTF
TGTGCCATCAGTGAGTCGCCCGGGTTCGGCTACACCTTC
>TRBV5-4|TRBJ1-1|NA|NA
CASSLVGANTEAFF
TGTGCCAGCAGCTTGGTTGGGGCGAACACTGAAGCTTTCTTT
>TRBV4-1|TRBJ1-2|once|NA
CASSQDLSGGNGYTF
TGCGCCAGCAGCCAAGATTTGTCCGGGGGCAATGGCTACACCTTC
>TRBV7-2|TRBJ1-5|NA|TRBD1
CASSLDRAGGQPQHF
TGTGCCAGCAGTTTGGACAGGGCGGGGGGACAGCCCCAGCATTTT
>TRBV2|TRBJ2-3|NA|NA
CASSETGRSTDTQYF
TGTGCCAGCAGTGAAACGGGCAGGAGCACAGATACGCAGTATTTT
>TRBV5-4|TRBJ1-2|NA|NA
CASSVDTNGYTF
TGTGCCAGCAGCGTGGACACGAACGGCTACACCTTC
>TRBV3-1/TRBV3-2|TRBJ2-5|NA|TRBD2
CASSPLEVAGGQETQYF
TGTGCCAGCAGCCCCCTGGAGGTAGCGGGGGGGCAAGAGACCCAGTACTTC
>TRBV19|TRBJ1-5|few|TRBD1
CASSRERTGEFWSNQPQHF
TGTGCCAGTAGTAGGGAGAGGACAGGGGAGTTTTGGAGCAATCAGCCCCAGCATTTT
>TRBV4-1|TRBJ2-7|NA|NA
CASSVDRSYEQYF
TGCGCCAGCAGCGTAGACAGGAGTTACGAGCAGTACTTC
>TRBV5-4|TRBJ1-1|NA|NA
CASSSNPNNEAFF
TGTGCCAGCAGCTCAAACCCGAACAATGAAGCTTTCTTT
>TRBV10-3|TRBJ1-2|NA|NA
CAISGEGSGGSYTF
TGTGCCATCAGTGGAGAGGGGAGCGGGGGGAGCTACACCTTC
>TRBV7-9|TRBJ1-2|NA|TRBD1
CASSLAGGQPGYTF
TGTGCCAGCAGCTTAGCGGGGGGACAGCCTGGCTACACCTTC
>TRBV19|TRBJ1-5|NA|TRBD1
CASSLALQGQPQHF
TGTGCCAGTAGTCTGGCCTTACAGGGGCAGCCCCAGCATTTT
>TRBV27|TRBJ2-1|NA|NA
CASSPGTLGGNEQFF
TGTGCCAGCAGTCCGGGGACCTTGGGCGGGAATGAGCAGTTCTTC
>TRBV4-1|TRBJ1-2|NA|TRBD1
CASSQIPGQGTHYGYTF
TGCGCCAGCAGCCAAATCCCTGGACAGGGGACCCACTATGGCTACACCTTC
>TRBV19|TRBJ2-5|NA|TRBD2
CASSLPGLAGETQYF
TGTGCCAGTAGTTTACCGGGACTAGCAGGAGAGACCCAGTACTTC
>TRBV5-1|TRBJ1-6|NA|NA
CASSRVAEEEPLHF
TGCGCCAGCAGCAGGGTCGCCGAGGAGGAGCCCCTCCACTTT
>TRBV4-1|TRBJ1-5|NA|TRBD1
CASSRRDSDQPQHF
TGCGCCAGCAGTCGCAGGGACAGCGATCAGCCCCAGCATTTT
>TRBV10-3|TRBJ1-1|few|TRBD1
CAISGTGGPIGHTEAFF
TGTGCCATCTCCGGGACAGGGGGCCCCATTGGACACACTGAAGCTTTCTTT
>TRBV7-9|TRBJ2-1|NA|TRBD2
CASTIAGGPNEQFF
TGTGCCAGCACCATAGCGGGGGGGCCTAATGAGCAGTTCTTC
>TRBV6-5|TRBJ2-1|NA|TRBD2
CASSYVGLAGVEQFF
TGTGCCAGCAGTTACGTTGGACTAGCGGGGGTTGAGCAGTTCTTC
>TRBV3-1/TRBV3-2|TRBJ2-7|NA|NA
CASSSRDISYEQYF
TGTGCCAGCAGCTCCCGGGACATCTCCTACGAGCAGTACTTC
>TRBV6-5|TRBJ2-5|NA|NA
CASSDWGEETQYF
TGTGCCAGCAGCGACTGGGGGGAAGAGACCCAGTACTTC
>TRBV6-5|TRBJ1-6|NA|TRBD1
CASSYSWDRGHHF
TGTGCCAGCAGTTACTCCTGGGACAGGGGGCACCACTTT
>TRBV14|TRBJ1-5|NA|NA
CASSQDRGGQPQHF
TGTGCCAGCAGCCAAGACAGGGGAGGTCAGCCCCAGCATTTT
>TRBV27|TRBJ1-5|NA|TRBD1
CASSFGTGGEQPQHF
TGTGCCAGCAGTTTCGGGACAGGGGGAGAACAGCCCCAGCATTTT
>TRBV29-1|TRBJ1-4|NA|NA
CSVVDGGQEKLFF
TGCAGCGTTGTTGACGGGGGGCAAGAAAAACTGTTTTTT
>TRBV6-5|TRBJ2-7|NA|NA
CASRALVNYEQYF
TGTGCCAGCAGGGCCCTGGTGAACTACGAGCAGTACTTC
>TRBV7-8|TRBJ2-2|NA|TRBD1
CASSYSGQGWTGELFF
TGTGCCAGCAGCTATTCGGGACAGGGGTGGACCGGGGAGCTGTTTTTT
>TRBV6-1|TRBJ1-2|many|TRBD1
CASSEDRGSNYGYTF
TGTGCCAGCAGTGAGGACAGGGGAAGTAACTATGGCTACACCTTC
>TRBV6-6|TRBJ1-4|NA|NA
CAAGINEKLFF
TGTGCCGCAGGGATTAATGAAAAACTGTTTTTT
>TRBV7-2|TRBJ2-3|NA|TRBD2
CASSLVSGGSDTQYF
TGTGCCAGCAGCTTAGTTAGCGGGGGGTCGGATACGCAGTATTTT
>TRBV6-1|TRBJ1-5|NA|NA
CASSEGTLGDQPQHF
TGTGCCAGCAGTGAAGGAACACTCGGCGATCAGCCCCAGCATTTT
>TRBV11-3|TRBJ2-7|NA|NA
CASSLGNLYEQYF
TGTGCCAGCAGCTTAGGTAACTTATACGAGCAGTACTTC
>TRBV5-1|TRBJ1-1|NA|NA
CASSLATLAPTEAFF
TGCGCCAGCAGCTTGGCCACATTGGCGCCCACTGAAGCTTTCTTT
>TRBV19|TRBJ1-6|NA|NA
CASSIARDGNSPLHF
TGTGCCAGTAGTATAGCCCGGGACGGTAATTCACCCCTCCACTTT
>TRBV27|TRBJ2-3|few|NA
CASSSGDSFADTQYF
TGTGCCAGCAGTTCCGGGGACTCCTTCGCTGACACGCAGTATTTT
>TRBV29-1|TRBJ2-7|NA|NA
CSVDDRRQGGEQYF
TGCAGCGTTGACGACCGGAGGCAGGGGGGCGAGCAGTACTTC
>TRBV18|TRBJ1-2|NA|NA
CASSPQGFDYGYTF
TGTGCCAGCTCACCGCAGGGGTTTGACTATGGCTACACCTTC
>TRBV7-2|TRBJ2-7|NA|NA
CASSLALRVFSYEQYF
TGTGCCAGCAGCTTAGCCCTCAGGGTGTTCTCCTACGAGCAGTACTTC
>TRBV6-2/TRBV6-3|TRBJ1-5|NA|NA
CASSARQVNQPQHF
TGTGCCAGCAGTGCCCGACAGGTTAATCAGCCCCAGCATTTT
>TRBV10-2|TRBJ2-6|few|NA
CASGTGSGANVLTF
TGCGCCAGCGGAACAGGGTCTGGGGCCAACGTCCTGACTTTC
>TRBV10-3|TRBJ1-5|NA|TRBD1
CANWDRASHSNQPQHF
TGTGCCAACTGGGACAGGGCCAGTCATAGCAATCAGCCCCAGCATTTT
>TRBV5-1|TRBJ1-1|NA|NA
CASSFIGTEAFF
TGCGCCAGCAGCTTTATTGGCACTGAAGCTTTCTTT
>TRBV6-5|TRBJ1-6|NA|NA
CASTVTPYNSPLHF
TGTGCCAGCACCGTGACCCCCTATAATTCACCCCTCCACTTT
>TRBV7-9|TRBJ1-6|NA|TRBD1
CASSHPGGIGSPLHF
TGTGCCAGCAGCCATCCAGGGGGCATCGGTTCACCCCTCCACTTT
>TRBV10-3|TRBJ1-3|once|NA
CAMKDAPGNTIYF
TGTGCCATGAAGGATGCGCCTGGAAACACCATATATTTT
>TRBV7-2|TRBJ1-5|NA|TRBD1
CASSYTGGAGQPQHF
TGTGCCAGCAGCTACACAGGGGGCGCAGGTCAGCCCCAGCATTTT
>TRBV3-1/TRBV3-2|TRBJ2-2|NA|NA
CASSQVRVGRTGELFF
TGTGCCAGCAGCCAAGTTAGGGTTGGTAGGACCGGGGAGCTGTTTTTT
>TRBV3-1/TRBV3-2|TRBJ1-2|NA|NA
CASSQGDTRLRANYGYTF
TGTGCCAGCAGCCAAGGGGACACCCGACTGAGAGCTAACTATGGCTACACCTTC